The source of this TCR beta chain is a study of T cells after yellow fever vaccination. MiXCR was run by TCRdb on the 5' RACE reads, yielding one entry per CDR3 protein. Among 140,000 to 150,000 distinct CDR3 sequences listed, around 6.3% were seen once. The CDR3 totals 16 residues. The junction had 8 bases not matched to a gene; V was cut back by 7 bases and J by 4 bases. CDR1 is SQVTM and CDR2 is ANQGSEA in the germline V gene. This clonotype was seen many times. The sample consisted of CD4+ T cells sorted from PBMCs, taken 10 days after the yellow fever booster vaccination. The sequence was obtained from a man in his thirties or forties who received the YFV17D yellow fever vaccine. This chain connects TRBV29-1 to TRBJ2-1; 15 nucleotides align to TRBD2. CDR3 bases: TGCAGCGGAGGGACTAGCGGGAGGTGGGGATACAATGAGCAGTTCTTC. Its translation: CSGGTSGRWGYNEQFF.